Listed here are 14 T cell receptor beta chains from one sample, sequenced in a study of beta chain features in type 1 diabetes. The study, taken as a whole, reports: Researchers report that Type 1 diabetes patients had moderately but significantly shorter TCRB CDR3s across all four CD4+ subsets.

No antigen has been assigned to these receptors. The entirety of the isolated RNA underwent reverse transcription, so expressed TCRB transcripts were sequenced. This table comes from immunoSEQ multiplex PCR, and its TCRdb copy is limited to in-frame clones, with some not included. The table lists 600,000 to 750,000 clones, 12% of them singletons. The specimen was naive CD4+ T cells from blood. The receptors derive from a young man with type 1 diabetes.

The rearrangement uses TRBV4-3 and TRBJ1-2, with 9 bases lining up with TRBD1. V lost 4 bases and J lost 6; bases outside the gene matches: 3. This CDR3 is built from 13 residues. The germline V gene has CDR1 LGHNA and CDR2 YSLEER. CDR3 loop: CASSLHRGHGYTF. The CDR3 DNA is TGCGCCAGCAGCCTCCACAGGGGGCATGGCTACACCTTC.

The V call is TRBV11-2, the J call TRBJ1-5; D uncertain. V gave up 6 bases and J gave up 7 bases, with 13 bases separating them. The germline gives CDR1 SGHAT, CDR2 FQNNGV. The CDR3 is made up of 13 amino acids. The CDR3 nucleotides are TGTGCCAGCAGGGTCTTGGCCAGCCAGCCCCAGCATTTT. Translated, it gives CASRVLASQPQHF.

CDR3 DNA sequence: TGTGCCAGCTCACCCGTGAACGGCCGGGCCTACAATGAGCAGTTCTTC. This encodes CASSPVNGRAYNEQFF. The rearrangement links TRBV18 to TRBJ2-1; D is unclear. Deletions cut 3 bases from V and 2 bases from J, with 14 bases between. Germline loops: CDR1 KGHSH, CDR2 LQKENI. The CDR3 consists of 16 residues.

This clone was seen only a few times. V usage is TRBV29-1 and J usage is TRBJ2-5; the match to TRBD1 covers 9 bases. Germline-derived CDR1 and CDR2 are SQVTM and ANQGSEA. Trimming took 1 base from V and 4 from J; bases not matched to a gene: 10. This CDR3 has 16 residues. The CDR3, as DNA: TGCAGCGTTGAAGTGCGACAGGGGGTTTCCCCAGAGACCCAGTACTTC. Encoded protein: CSVEVRQGVSPETQYF. The whole variable domain, filled in from reference TRBV29-1 and TRBJ2-5, reads SAVISQKPSRDICQRGTSLTIQCQVDSQVTMMFWYRQQPGQSLTLIATANQGSEATYESGFVIDKFPISRPNLTFSTLTVSNMSPEDSSIYLCSVEVRQGVSPETQYFGPGTRLLVL.

This chain connects TRBV5-4 to TRBJ1-6; 11 bases match TRBD1. CDR1 is SGHNT, CDR2 YYREEE, per germline (reference sequence). This CDR3 has 16 amino acids. With 3 bases clipped from V and 8 bases from J, the junction kept 7 bases outside the gene matches. CDR3 sequence: CASSSPGTGGYSPLHF. As DNA, the CDR3 is TGTGCCAGCAGCTCCCCCGGGACAGGGGGTTATTCACCCCTCCACTTT. Full variable domain (rest looked up from reference TRBV5-4 and TRBJ1-6): ETGVTQSPTHLIKTRGQQVTLRCSSQSGHNTVSWYQQALGQGPQFIFQYYREEENGRGNFPPRFSGLQFPNYSSELNVNALELDDSALYLCASSSPGTGGYSPLHFGNGTRLTVT.

This chain uses TRBV18 with TRBJ2-7; 9 bases line up with TRBD1. CDR1 is KGHSH and CDR2 is LQKENI in the germline V gene. The CDR3 contains 15 residues. The V and J ends lost 6 bases and 4 bases, in that order; junction bases with no gene match: 10. CDR3 nucleotide sequence: TGTGCCAGCTCTCCAACAGGGGGCTGGGGGTACGAGCAGTACTTC. Amino acids: CASSPTGGWGYEQYF.

The V and J genes are TRBV9 and TRBJ2-5; a weak D match, TRBD1 (5 bases). The J call may not be correct, given that the DNA end is closer to TRBJ2-7. The CDR3 contains 13 residues. The germline gives CDR1 SGDLS, CDR2 YYNGEE. The CDR3, as DNA: TGTGCCAGCAGCGCAACAACAGGCTACGAGCAGTACTTC. As protein: CASSATTGYEQYF.

Notes on this clone: Other DNA sequences in this specimen translate into the identical CDR3. This chain joins TRBV2 and TRBJ2-3, with D perhaps given as TRBD1 or TRBD2 (5 bases each). Germline lookup yields CDR1 SNHLY and CDR2 FYNNEI. The CDR3 loop spans 15 amino acids. With 1 base removed from V and 3 bases from J, the gap between germline ends came to 11 bases. The CDR3 region is CASSEGLAGTDTQYF. CDR3 nucleotides: TGTGCCAGCAGTGAAGGGCTAGCAGGGACAGATACGCAGTATTTT.

This clone came up a few times. This chain uses TRBV6-1 with TRBJ1-1; the D gene is possibly TRBD1 (5 bases). V lost 6 bases to trimming and J lost 6 bases, with 17 bases between them. CDR1 and CDR2 from the germline V gene are MNHNS and SASEGT. The CDR3 runs 14 residues. CDR3 DNA sequence: TGTGCCAGCAGCGAGCCGTTTGAAGGGGCTGAAGCTTTCTTT. Translated: CASSEPFEGAEAFF.

The chain uses TRBV7-9 and TRBJ1-5; D might be TRBD1 (6 bases). This CDR3 region has 15 residues. V shed 3 bases and J shed 1 base, with 10 bases lying between them. Per the germline V gene, CDR1 is SEHNR and CDR2 is FQNEAQ (reference sequence). The CDR3 reads CASSLTGGSNQPQHF. CDR3 sequence (DNA): TGTGCCAGCAGCTTGACAGGAGGAAGCAATCAGCCCCAGCATTTT.

This clone has a handful of counts. The sample holds other DNA sequences that translate to the same CDR3. V and J are TRBV19 and TRBJ2-7; possible D gene TRBD2, 6 bases. The CDR3 length is 13 residues. The germline gives CDR1 LNHDA, CDR2 SQIVND (reference sequence). Trimming shortened V by 4 bases and J by 3 bases, and 10 bases separated the two germline ends. CDR3 sequence reads: CASSNGGSYEQYF. The DNA for the CDR3 is TGTGCCAGTAGTAACGGGGGAAGCTACGAGCAGTACTTC.

The chain employs TRBV7-9 and TRBJ1-4; a weak D match, TRBD1 (5 bases). The CDR3 contains 14 residues. V lost 4 bases to trimming and J lost 3 bases, with 9 bases between them. The germline CDR1 and CDR2 sequences are SEHNR and FQNEAQ (reference sequence). CDR3 amino acids: CASSSGSANEKLFF. Written as DNA, the CDR3 is TGTGCCAGCAGCTCAGGGAGCGCTAATGAAAAACTGTTTTTT.

About this clone itself: The same CDR3 also results from other DNA sequences found in this sample. The rearrangement links TRBV7-2 to TRBJ2-5, with a possible D match to TRBD2 (6 bases). Germline CDR1 and CDR2: SGHTA and FQGNSA. This CDR3 is 14 amino acids long. Trimming pared 3 bases from V and 0 bases from J, leaving 8 bases between. In nucleotides, the CDR3 is TGTGCCAGCAGCTTGGGGGGATACCAAGAGACCCAGTACTTC. This sequence encodes CASSLGGYQETQYF.

This clone was seen a few times. Other DNA sequences in the sample encode the same CDR3. The chain recombines TRBV7-6 with TRBJ2-1; D not certain. Per the germline V gene, CDR1 is SGHVS and CDR2 is FNYEAQ. CDR3 length equals 11 residues. V was trimmed by 5 bases and J by 7 bases, leaving 6 bases between them. In DNA form, the CDR3 reads TGTGCCAGCAGCCTGGGGAATGAGCAGTTCTTC. It specifies CASSLGNEQFF.